This record looks at one T cell receptor beta chain sequence and its context. The antigen this receptor binds is unknown. No much larger clone exists at a distance of one base, and base qualities are not known. The library was generated by the immunoSEQ multiplex PCR assay. In TCRdb, the immuneACCESS table is reduced to in-frame sequences with V and J assigned. These tables do not hold every clone; where another copy was compared, an unresolved V gene accounts for under half, and the others remain unexplained. The sample table contains under 75,000 clones; only one count was recorded for about 82% of them. The ten largest make up roughly 5.1% of the sample. The source of the sample is a study of control samples from healthy donors and cancer patients (dated by TCRdb to between 2020 and 2021). Looking up the germline V gene yields CDR1 KGHSH and CDR2 LQKENI. Including cysteine and phenylalanine, the CDR3 has 13 amino acids. CDR3 DNA only is kept here, 39 bases in frame from base 1. V lost 3 bases and J lost 0 bases; the stretch between them is 5 bases long.

Sequenced input: blood. The chain is made from TRBV18 and TRBJ1-2, with the identity of the D gene unclear. This sequence originates from a man aged 40-55 years in good health. The CDR3 is CASSPSSNYGYTF. The DNA sequence follows: TGTGCCAGCTCACCCTCATCTAACTATGGCTACACCTTC.